This T cell receptor beta chain was sequenced during a study of shared T cell receptors in the human thymus. Here immunoSEQ multiplex PCR was the method, and the copy in TCRdb shows in-frame clones only, minus some. The data contain more than 550,000 clones, approximately 87% of them seen just once; the ten biggest clones take up roughly 0.0094%. The count of this clone is one. CDR1 is MDHEN, CDR2 SYDVKM, per germline. The CDR3 is made up of 17 amino acids. V lost 3 bases and J lost 2; bases outside the gene matches: 8. The sample was also reused in another study, on human thymus T cells.

Sequencing was carried out using thymocytes. This chain connects TRBV28 to TRBJ1-1, with TRBD1 matching over 11 bases. The TCR sequence derives from a boy under three years old with a congenital heart defect. The CDR3 sequence is CASSFESGQGANTEAFF. DNA of the CDR3: TGTGCCAGCAGTTTTGAATCCGGACAGGGGGCAAACACTGAAGCTTTCTTT.